This T cell receptor (beta chain) was identified in a study of regulatory T cells in long-lasting Graves disease. This CDR3 is built from 15 residues. CDR1 is KGHSH, CDR2 LQKENI, per germline. Trimming pared 3 bases from V and 1 base from J, leaving 12 bases between. Indicated time point: newly diagnosed GD, antithyroid drugs for less than 3 months. The TCR library was prepared using RNA isolated from PBMCs. Construction of TCR beta libraries relied on iRepertoire HTBI primers and on Arm-PCR targeting CDR3 regions. TCRdb recomputed calls from the multiplex PCR reads with MiXCR, one row per CDR3 protein. The table has hundreds of thousands of distinct CDR3 sequences, around 15% seen once. This sample also belongs to another study, concerning T cells in Graves' hyperthyroidism and ophthalmopathy. That work adds: The blood repertoire included most of the expanded thyroid clonotypes above 0.001.

The sample was peripheral blood mononuclear cells (PBMCs), taken at new diagnosis, from a patient treated with antithyroid drugs. This sequence joins TRBV18 and TRBJ1-1, with D perhaps matching TRBD1 (6 bases). This TCR derives from a man aged 35 to 55 with Graves disease. In DNA form, the CDR3 reads TGTGCCAGCTCACCCCAACAGGGATGGAACACTGAAGCTTTCTTT. It codes for CASSPQQGWNTEAFF. Full variable domain (outside the CDR3, taken from reference TRBV18 and TRBJ1-1): NAGVMQNPRHLVRRRGQEARLRCSPMKGHSHVYWYRQLPEEGLKFMVYLQKENIIDESGMPKERFSAEFPKEGPSILRIQQVVRGDSAAYFCASSPQQGWNTEAFFGQGTRLTVV.